The clone carrying this TCR beta chain was counted only a few times. What it binds is unknown. Produced via immunoSEQ multiplex PCR; TCRdb's table is partial and in-frame only. The sample has around 67,000 clones, 84% seen once; the top ten hold around 0.37%. V shed 2 bases, J shed 12 bases, and the junction held 7 bases outside the gene matches. The CDR3 is 14 amino acids. Germline-derived CDR1 and CDR2 are MDHEN and SYDVKM. This specimen comes from a study of graft-versus-host responses after intestinal transplantation. The wider study: Isolated intestinal, liver-intestinal, or multivisceral transplants had been given to the recipients. Recipients uniformly received anti-thymocyte globulin induction, followed by tacrolimus and steroids for approximately 3 years. Study outcomes and limitations: GvH clonotypes were identified within recipient marrow, with a subset emerging first in ileum or blood.

This sample comprised unstimulated CD4+ T cells sorted from spleen or lymph node cells, obtained before transplant. This clonotype was sampled from a human donor who was the organ donor for an intestinal transplant. The V gene is TRBV28, the J gene TRBJ1-6; TRBD1 agrees at 7 bases. The CDR3, as DNA: TGTGCCAGCAGTTTAGCCAGGGGGAAGGGACCCCTCCACTTT. This gives the protein CASSLARGKGPLHF.